Detailed here is one T cell receptor beta chain. This CDR3 has 16 amino acids. CDR1 is SGDLS and CDR2 is YYNGEE in the germline V gene. V was shortened by 7 bases and J by 4 bases, with 23 bases between the two germline ends. Repertoires were generated with immunoSEQ multiplex PCR, while TCRdb's copy carries only in-frame clones and drops some. The table records over 200,000 clones, about 86% of them present only once. Recruits, aged about 18 to 89 years, lived in around 24 US areas. The sample is drawn from a study of blood T cell repertoires in COVID-19. The clonotype originates from a woman aged 45-65 years with acute COVID-19. The chain is built from TRBV9 and TRBJ2-5, with D tentatively TRBD2 (7 bases). Sequenced sample: PBMCs or T cells enriched from blood (not recorded which). DNA of the CDR3: TGTGCCAGCTCCCAGTTAGGGGGAGGGCCATTAGAGACCCAGTACTTC. This gives the protein CASSQLGGGPLETQYF. Full variable domain (remainder filled in from reference TRBV9 and TRBJ2-5): DSGVTQTPKHLITATGQRVTLRCSPRSGDLSVYWYQQSLDQGLQFLIQYYNGEERAKGNILERFSAQQFPDLHSELNLSSLELGDSALYFCASSQLGGGPLETQYFGPGTRLLVL.